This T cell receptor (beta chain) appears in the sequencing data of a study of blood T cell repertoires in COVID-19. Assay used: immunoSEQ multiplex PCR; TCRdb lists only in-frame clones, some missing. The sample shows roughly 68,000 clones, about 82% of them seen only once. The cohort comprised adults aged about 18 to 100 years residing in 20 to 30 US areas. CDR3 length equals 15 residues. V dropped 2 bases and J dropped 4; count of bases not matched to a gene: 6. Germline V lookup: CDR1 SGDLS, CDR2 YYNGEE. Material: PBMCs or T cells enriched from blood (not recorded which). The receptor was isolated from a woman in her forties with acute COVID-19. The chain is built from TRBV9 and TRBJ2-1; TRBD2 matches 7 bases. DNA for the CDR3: TGTGCCAGCAGCGTCCGGGACTACTATTACAATGAGCAGTTCTTC. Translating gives CASSVRDYYYNEQFF.